These 32 T cell receptor beta chains originate from one sample sequenced in a study of blood T cell repertoires in COVID-19. Profiling relied on immunoSEQ multiplex PCR, and the TCRdb table lists in-frame clones only, not all of them. The data hold a few hundred thousand clones, with roughly 80% observed a single time. The specimen sequenced was peripheral blood. The receptors shown here come from a man in his sixties who had recovered from COVID-19.

The chain has TRBV7-2 and TRBJ2-7, with TRBD1 matching over 8 bases. CDR3 length equals 17 residues. From germline, CDR1 is SGHTA and CDR2 FQGNSA. J gave up 3 bases and V 1 base, and 11 bases lay outside the gene matches. The CDR3 coding sequence is TGTGCCAGCAGCTTAGTAGGGACAGGCCGTTCTTACTACGAGCAGTACTTC. Its translation: CASSLVGTGRSYYEQYF.

This CDR3 is CASSSTGEGAQYF. DNA of the CDR3: TGTGCCAGCAGCAGCACAGGGGAAGGGGCCCAGTACTTC. The chain uses TRBV12-3 or TRBV12-4 and TRBJ2-5, with TRBD1 matching 7 bases. The CDR3 extends over 13 amino acids. The trim removed 6 bases at V and 9 bases at J, leaving 10 bases unmatched.

The chain has TRBV3-1 (or the pseudogene TRBV3-2) and TRBJ1-3; 9 bases are a match to TRBD1. CDR1 and CDR2 (germline): LGHDT, YNNKEL (reference sequence). Losses at the gene ends were 4 bases for V and 7 bases for J; bases not matched to a gene: 8. This CDR3 has 15 residues. CDR3 sequence: CASSLNGQGWNTIYF. CDR3 sequence (DNA): TGTGCCAGCAGCCTAAATGGACAGGGGTGGAACACCATATATTTT.

The V call is TRBV7-9, the J call TRBJ2-2; the D gene is possibly TRBD2 (6 bases). The CDR3 has 14 residues. Germline V gene lookup returns CDR1 SEHNR and CDR2 FQNEAQ (reference sequence). V lost 0 bases and J 7 bases, leaving 9 bases between the germline ends. This chain's CDR3 is CASSLAGGLGELFF. CDR3 bases: TGTGCCAGCAGCTTAGCGGGAGGCCTCGGGGAGCTGTTTTTT.

The V and J genes are TRBV28 and TRBJ1-5, with D possibly matching TRBD1 (6 bases). With 8 bases removed from V and 3 bases from J, the gap between germline ends came to 26 bases. There are 18 residues in the CDR3. Germline lookup yields CDR1 MDHEN and CDR2 SYDVKM. The CDR3 DNA sequence: TGTGCCAGCGGTTCTACCAATGGACAGCGTCCTTCCAATCAGCCCCAGCATTTT. Amino acid sequence: CASGSTNGQRPSNQPQHF.

The chain has TRBV4-1 and TRBJ1-2; maybe TRBD1 (5 bases). This CDR3 region has 15 residues. Trimming left V 5 bases short and J 2 bases short, with 15 bases between. Germline CDR1 and CDR2: MGHRA and YSYEKL. The CDR3 DNA sequence: TGCGCCAGCAGCTCCGCCCAGGGATTCAACTATGGCTACACCTTC. Translating gives CASSSAQGFNYGYTF.

This chain links TRBV9 with TRBJ2-1; 9 bases match TRBD2. This CDR3 is built from 16 residues. V shed 2 bases, J shed 2 bases, and the junction held 5 bases outside the gene matches. CDR1 and CDR2 from the germline V gene are SGDLS and YYNGEE. In DNA, the CDR3 is TGTGCCAGCAGCGTTGCGGGGGGGCGCGCCTACAATGAGCAGTTCTTC. Its translation is CASSVAGGRAYNEQFF.

The chain joins TRBV6-5 to TRBJ1-2; D is perhaps TRBD1 (5 bases). Germline CDR1 is MNHEY and CDR2 is SVGAGI. Trimming left V 2 bases short and J 8 bases short, with 15 bases between. The CDR3 contains 14 residues. CDR3 nucleotides: TGTGCCAGCAGTTACCCCAGGGTCTGGCAGGGCTACACCTTC. Translated, it gives CASSYPRVWQGYTF.

V is TRBV27 and J is TRBJ2-7; D call uncertain. CDR1 is MNHEY, CDR2 SMNVEV, per germline (reference sequence). Between the trimmed V and J ends, which lost 3 bases and 2 bases, there was a span of 14 bases. This CDR3 has 15 residues. The CDR3: CASSFRAGSAYEQYF. CDR3 DNA sequence: TGTGCCAGCAGTTTCCGCGCCGGGTCGGCCTACGAGCAGTACTTC.

The V and J genes are TRBV28 and TRBJ2-7; a possible D gene is TRBD1 (6 bases). Trimming stripped 6 bases from V and 4 bases from J, with 13 bases between. This CDR3 is 13 amino acids long. CDR1 MDHEN and CDR2 SYDVKM come from the germline V gene. The CDR3 loop is CASRRQAGYEQYF. The CDR3 nucleotides read TGTGCCAGCAGACGACAGGCCGGGTACGAGCAGTACTTC.

The chain employs TRBV6-6 and TRBJ2-5, with D perhaps matching TRBD1 (5 bases). The CDR3 covers 14 residues. Trimming left V 2 bases short and J 4 bases short, with 11 bases between. From germline, CDR1 is MNHNY and CDR2 SVGAGI (reference sequence). For the CDR3, the DNA is TGTGCCAGCAGTTACCTAGGGCAGGGAGAGACCCAGTACTTC. Its protein is CASSYLGQGETQYF.

V is TRBV3-1 (or the pseudogene TRBV3-2) and J is TRBJ2-1, with 9 bases lining up with TRBD2. CDR3 length: 17 residues. Germline V gene lookup returns CDR1 LGHDT and CDR2 YNNKEL (reference sequence). Trimming took 4 bases from V and 4 from J; bases not matched to a gene: 11. DNA for the CDR3: TGTGCCAGCAGCCCCGCTAGCGGGGCTATTTCTTACAATGAGCAGTTCTTC. Translated: CASSPASGAISYNEQFF.

This clone was found once. The chain employs TRBV27 and TRBJ2-2; 8 nucleotides agree with TRBD1. V lost 4 bases, J lost 5 bases, and 6 bases stayed unmatched. Germline V gene data show CDR1 as MNHEY and CDR2 as SMNVEV (reference sequence). There are 15 residues in the CDR3. The CDR3 DNA reads as TGTGCCAGCAGTTCCAGGGGGCAGAGTACCGGGGAGCTGTTTTTT. Protein product: CASSSRGQSTGELFF.

This chain uses TRBV5-4 with TRBJ2-3, with D unresolved. The V end lost 4 bases, the J end lost 1 base, and 13 bases lay between the germline ends. This CDR3 is built from 15 residues. Germline CDR1 reads SGHNT; CDR2 reads YYREEE (reference sequence). The CDR3 sequence is CASSPVLQRTDTQYF. CDR3 DNA sequence: TGTGCCAGCAGCCCGGTACTACAACGCACAGATACGCAGTATTTT.

Turning to this clone: The identical CDR3 is also encoded by other nucleotide sequences in the sample. The V call is TRBV7-9, the J call TRBJ1-1; the D gene is possibly TRBD1 (5 bases). The CDR3 is 14 amino acids. Germline CDR1 SEHNR, CDR2 FQNEAQ (reference sequence). Trimming shortened V by 3 bases and J by 4 bases, and 12 bases separated the two germline ends. This chain's CDR3 is CASSFTQGSTEAFF. Written as DNA, the CDR3 is TGTGCCAGCAGCTTTACGCAGGGATCCACTGAAGCTTTCTTT.

As for this clone: Other DNA sequences in the same sample also yield this CDR3. CDR3 nucleotides: TGTGCCAGCAGTGAACAGGGTAGGGAGACCCAGTACTTC. Its translation: CASSEQGRETQYF. The rearrangement joins TRBV6-1 to TRBJ2-5; D possibly corresponds to TRBD1 (5 bases). This CDR3 has 13 amino acids. The ends were cut back, 2 bases at V and 5 bases at J, with 9 bases in the middle. Per the germline V gene, CDR1 is MNHNS and CDR2 is SASEGT.

The rearrangement joins TRBV7-9 to TRBJ1-2, with 7 bases identical to TRBD1. Trimming cost V 1 base and J 7 bases; bases outside gene matches: 6. Germline CDR1 and CDR2: SEHNR and FQNEAQ (reference sequence). CDR3 length: 14 amino acids. The CDR3 coding sequence is TGTGCCAGCAGCTTAGTTCACAGGGGAGGTGGCTACACCTTC. Translated: CASSLVHRGGGYTF.

This clone has more than one count but fewer than ten. The chain recombines TRBV11-2 with TRBJ2-5; D gene ambiguous. Trimming cost V 1 base and J 1 base, with 19 bases left between them. The CDR3 consists of 18 residues. From germline, CDR1 is SGHAT and CDR2 FQNNGV. The CDR3 protein is CASSLGRLPTFGQETQYF. The CDR3 DNA is TGTGCCAGCAGCTTAGGCAGGCTCCCAACCTTCGGCCAAGAGACCCAGTACTTC.

The chain carries TRBV6-5 and TRBJ2-2; 8 nucleotides align to TRBD1. Germline CDR1 is MNHEY and CDR2 is SVGAGI. The V gene end was trimmed by 5 bases and the J gene end by 7 bases; junction bases not matched to a gene: 6. The CDR3 totals 14 residues. The CDR3 DNA reads TGTGCCAGCAGTCCCGGGACAGGTTTCGGGGAGCTGTTTTTT. It translates to CASSPGTGFGELFF.

The genes are TRBV12-5 and TRBJ2-2; 7 nucleotides agree with TRBD1. CDR1 and CDR2 from the germline V gene are LGHNT and FRNRAP. The CDR3 has 13 amino acids. Losses at the gene ends were 7 bases for V and 3 bases for J; bases not matched to a gene: 2. CDR3 amino acids: CASDTGDTGELFF. CDR3 DNA: TGTGCTAGTGACACAGGGGACACCGGGGAGCTGTTTTTT.

The genes are TRBV11-2 and TRBJ2-1; TRBD2 aligns across 9 bases. The CDR3 sequence is 16 residues long. V dropped 3 bases and J dropped 4; count of bases not matched to a gene: 7. In germline, CDR1 is SGHAT, CDR2 FQNNGV. CDR3 residues: CASSFRASGTYNEQFF. DNA for the CDR3: TGTGCCAGCAGCTTTAGGGCTAGCGGGACGTACAATGAGCAGTTCTTC.

This chain uses TRBV10-3 with TRBJ1-4, with TRBD1 as a possible D gene (6 bases). The CDR3 loop spans 15 amino acids. Trimming took 3 bases from V and 8 from J, leaving 16 bases between them. Germline assignment: CDR1 ENHRY and CDR2 SYGVKD. CDR3 amino acids: CAISDYARGGEKLFF. The CDR3 nucleotides are TGTGCCATCAGTGATTATGCCAGGGGAGGGGAAAAACTGTTTTTT.

This clone appeared once. The V gene is TRBV7-9, the J gene TRBJ2-1; 8 bases are a match to TRBD2. With 7 bases clipped from V and 7 bases from J, the junction kept 12 bases outside the gene matches. Germline assignment: CDR1 SEHNR and CDR2 FQNEAQ (reference sequence). The CDR3 loop spans 15 amino acids. The CDR3 DNA is TGTGCCAGCATCCCCCTCGGCGGGGGGTATAATGAGCAGTTCTTC. It encodes CASIPLGGGYNEQFF.

V gene TRBV5-1 combines with J gene TRBJ1-6; D remains unclear. V was cut by 0 bases and J by 5 bases, with 6 bases left in between. The CDR3 length is 14 residues. Germline V CDR1 and CDR2: SGHRS, YFSETQ. The CDR3 DNA follows: TGCGCCAGCAGCTTGGGGGCCGATAATTCACCCCTCCACTTT. As protein: CASSLGADNSPLHF.

J is TRBJ2-2 and V is TRBV7-8; D uncertain. Trimming shortened V by 1 base and J by 5 bases, and 8 bases separated the two germline ends. CDR1 and CDR2 from the germline V gene are SGHVS and FQNEAQ. The CDR3 is made up of 14 amino acids. The CDR3 protein is CASSLVSITGELFF. For the CDR3, the DNA is TGTGCCAGCAGCTTAGTCAGTATAACCGGGGAGCTGTTTTTT.

The chain recombines TRBV2 with TRBJ2-7; D possibly corresponds to TRBD2 (5 bases). Germline V gene data show CDR1 as SNHLY and CDR2 as FYNNEI. Trimming took 8 bases from V and 2 from J, leaving 10 bases between them. There are 12 residues in the CDR3. The CDR3 reads CASQRLTYEQYF. CDR3 in DNA: TGTGCCAGCCAACGACTAACCTACGAGCAGTACTTC.

This clone was recorded a few times. The J gene is TRBJ1-1, the V gene TRBV2; the D is unclear. Germline values: CDR1 SNHLY, CDR2 FYNNEI. With 7 bases removed from V and 4 bases from J, the gap between germline ends came to 13 bases. CDR3 length equals 13 residues. The CDR3 coding sequence is TGTGCCAGCAAAGGCCTCCCGGGCACTGAAGCTTTCTTT. Translated, it gives CASKGLPGTEAFF.

The V and J genes are TRBV6-1 and TRBJ2-7; TRBD2 aligns across 9 bases. The CDR3 is 15 residues long. Trimming at V came to 1 base and at J to 3 bases, leaving 4 bases not matched to a gene. The germline V gene encodes CDR1 MNHNS and CDR2 SASEGT. This CDR3 is CASSEVSGSIYEQYF. The CDR3 nucleotides are TGTGCCAGCAGTGAAGTTAGCGGGAGTATCTACGAGCAGTACTTC.

The chain recombines TRBV7-9 with TRBJ2-5, with D possibly matching TRBD2 (6 bases). Germline V gene lookup returns CDR1 SEHNR and CDR2 FQNEAQ (reference sequence). The V and J ends lost 0 bases and 5 bases respectively, with 16 bases between them. This CDR3 is 16 amino acids long. The CDR3 loop is CASSLAALGGAETQYF. The CDR3 nucleotides read TGTGCCAGCAGCTTAGCCGCCTTGGGCGGGGCGGAGACCCAGTACTTC.

J is TRBJ2-7 and V is TRBV11-2; D ambiguous. Trimming shortened V by 3 bases and J by 0 bases, and 6 bases separated the two germline ends. The germline CDR1 and CDR2 sequences are SGHAT and FQNNGV. This CDR3 has 13 residues. The CDR3 DNA reads TGTGCCAGCAGCTTCCGTCTCTCCTACGAGCAGTACTTC. The encoded protein is CASSFRLSYEQYF.

The chain has TRBV4-2 and TRBJ2-3; TRBD2 is a possible D gene (6 bases). The CDR3 consists of 15 residues. Germline loops: CDR1 LGHNA, CDR2 YNFKEQ. V was trimmed by 4 bases and J by 2 bases, leaving 13 bases between them. The CDR3 DNA reads as TGTGCCAGCAGCCCCGGGGGTACTACCACAGATACGCAGTATTTT. Protein product: CASSPGGTTTDTQYF.

The chain carries TRBV19 and TRBJ1-2; 8 bases fit TRBD1. The trim removed 3 bases at V and 8 bases at J, leaving 5 bases unmatched. Germline-derived CDR1 and CDR2 are LNHDA and SQIVND (reference sequence). The CDR3 runs to 13 residues. CDR3 sequence reads: CASSMGQARGYTF. The CDR3 region has the DNA TGTGCCAGTAGTATGGGACAGGCCAGGGGCTACACCTTC. Combining the CDR3 with reference TRBV19 and TRBJ1-2 gives the whole variable domain DGGITQSPKYLFRKEGQNVTLSCEQNLNHDAMYWYRQDPGQGLRLIYYSQIVNDFQKGDIAEGYSVSREKKESFPLTVTSAQKNPTAFYLCASSMGQARGYTFGSGTRLTVV.